This paragraph reports one T cell receptor beta chain. What it binds is unknown. Clones were read by immunoSEQ multiplex PCR, and TCRdb kept only the in-frame ones, dropping some. Seen here are fewer than 1 million clones, about 97% observed once, and the top ten hold about 0.25%. The germline CDR1 and CDR2 sequences are SQVTM and ANQGSEA. The CDR3 sequence is 11 residues long. V lost 7 bases to trimming and J lost 7 bases, with 13 bases between them. This sample is drawn from a study of shared clonotypes between healthy human individuals. Study-wide background: Donor composition was a couple of women and a few men, aged 18 to 49. Each donor's CD4 naive and CD4 memory cells filled three plates apiece, CD8 naive two, and CD8 memory one. Study outcomes and limitations: It was observed that 5% to 6% of naive CD4 clonotypes were shared across several donors.

CD45RO-negative, CCR7-selected cells formed the naive CD8 fraction, which excluded terminally differentiated effector memory CD45RA+ cells. The V gene is TRBV29-1, the J gene TRBJ1-2; possibly TRBD1 for D (6 bases). This sequence originates from a man aged 25 to 40 in good health. The specimen sequenced was naive CD8+ T cells sorted from blood. The CDR3 loop is CSARGGSGYTF. The CDR3, as DNA: TGCAGCGCCAGGGGAGGGAGTGGCTACACCTTC.